This section outlines one T cell receptor (beta chain) sequence together with its context. Antigen specificity is unknown. This sample stems from a study of cytomegalovirus exposure and HLA in healthy donors. Study-wide context: Both the roughly 120 validation repertoires and the 666 first-cohort repertoires used the same platform, as reported by a later analysis.

General study results and limits: It was 150 to 200 TCR beta chains that were listed as cytomegalovirus-associated. The dataset shows that most TCR sequences were rare, while some public TCRs occurred in many donors.

Generated by immunoSEQ multiplex PCR, the TCRdb table keeps only in-frame clones and is missing some. This table holds 250,000 to 300,000 clones, around 91% found once. The sequenced sample was PBMCs. This clonotype was obtained from a woman younger than 35 in good health and CMV-seronegative.

CDR3 loop: CASSSQGGGELFF. The CDR3 DNA sequence: TGTGCCAGCAGTTCCCAGGGTGGCGGGGAGCTGTTTTTT. The gene calls are TRBV27 and TRBJ2-2; D possibly corresponds to TRBD1 (5 bases). CDR3 length: 13 residues. Germline assignment: CDR1 MNHEY and CDR2 SMNVEV (reference sequence). V lost 4 bases, J lost 7 bases, and 10 bases lay in between.